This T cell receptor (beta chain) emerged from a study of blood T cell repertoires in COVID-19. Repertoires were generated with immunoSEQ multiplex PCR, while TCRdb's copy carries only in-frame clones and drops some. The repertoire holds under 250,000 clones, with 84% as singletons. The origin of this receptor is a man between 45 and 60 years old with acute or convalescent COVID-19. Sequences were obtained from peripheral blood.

The CDR3 loop is CSVGDRVGETQYF. The CDR3 DNA is TGCAGCGTTGGTGACAGGGTCGGAGAGACCCAGTACTTC. The chain combines TRBV29-1 with TRBJ2-5; 7 positions agree with TRBD1. The V segment lost 4 bases and the J segment 4 bases; nucleotides outside the gene matches: 6. Germline assignment: CDR1 SQVTM and CDR2 ANQGSEA. The length of the CDR3 is 13 residues.